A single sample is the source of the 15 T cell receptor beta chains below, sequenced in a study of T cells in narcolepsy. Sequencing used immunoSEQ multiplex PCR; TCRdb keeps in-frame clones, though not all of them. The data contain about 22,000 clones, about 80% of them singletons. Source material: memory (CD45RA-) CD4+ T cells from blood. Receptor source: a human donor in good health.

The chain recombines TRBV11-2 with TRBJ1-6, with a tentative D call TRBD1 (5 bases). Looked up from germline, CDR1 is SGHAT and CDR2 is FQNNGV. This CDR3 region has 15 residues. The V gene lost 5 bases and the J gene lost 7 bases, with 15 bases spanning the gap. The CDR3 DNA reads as TGTGCCAGCAGCCCGGGGACCTCTTTAAATTCACCCCTCCACTTT. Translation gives CASSPGTSLNSPLHF.

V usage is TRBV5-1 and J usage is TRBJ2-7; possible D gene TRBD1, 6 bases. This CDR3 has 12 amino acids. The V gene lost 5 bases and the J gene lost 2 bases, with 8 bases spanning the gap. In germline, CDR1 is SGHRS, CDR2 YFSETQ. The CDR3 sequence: CASSGGAYEQYF. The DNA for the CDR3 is TGCGCCAGCAGTGGGGGCGCCTACGAGCAGTACTTC.

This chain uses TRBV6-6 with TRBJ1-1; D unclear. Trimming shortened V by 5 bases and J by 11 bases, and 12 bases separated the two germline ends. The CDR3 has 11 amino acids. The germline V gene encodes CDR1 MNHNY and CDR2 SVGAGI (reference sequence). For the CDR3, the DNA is TGTGCCAGCAGTGCCGGGTCCAGGGCTTTCTTT. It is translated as CASSAGSRAFF.

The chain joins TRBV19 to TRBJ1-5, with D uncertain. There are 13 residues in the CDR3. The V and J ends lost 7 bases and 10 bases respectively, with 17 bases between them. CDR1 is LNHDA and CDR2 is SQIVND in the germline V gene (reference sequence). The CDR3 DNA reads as TGTGCCAGTACTAAAGTGCTGGCAGAACCCCAGCATTTT. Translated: CASTKVLAEPQHF.

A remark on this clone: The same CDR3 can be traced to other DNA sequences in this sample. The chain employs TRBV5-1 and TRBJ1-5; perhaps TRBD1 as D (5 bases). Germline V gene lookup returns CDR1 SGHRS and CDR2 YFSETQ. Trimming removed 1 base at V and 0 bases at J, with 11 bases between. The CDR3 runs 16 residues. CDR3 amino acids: CASSLSGSYSNQPQHF. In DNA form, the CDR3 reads TGCGCCAGCAGCTTGTCAGGGTCTTATAGCAATCAGCCCCAGCATTTT. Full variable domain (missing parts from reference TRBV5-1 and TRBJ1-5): KAGVTQTPRYLIKTRGQQVTLSCSPISGHRSVSWYQQTPGQGLQFLFEYFSETQRNKGNFPGRFSGRQFSNSRSEMNVSTLELGDSALYLCASSLSGSYSNQPQHFGDGTRLSIL.

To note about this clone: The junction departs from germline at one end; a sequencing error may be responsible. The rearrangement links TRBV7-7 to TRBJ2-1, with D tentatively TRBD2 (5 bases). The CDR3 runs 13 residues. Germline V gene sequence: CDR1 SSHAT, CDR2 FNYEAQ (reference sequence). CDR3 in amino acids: CASSPRTDNEQFF. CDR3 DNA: TGTGCTAGCAGCCCTAGGACTGACAATGAGCAGTTCTTC.

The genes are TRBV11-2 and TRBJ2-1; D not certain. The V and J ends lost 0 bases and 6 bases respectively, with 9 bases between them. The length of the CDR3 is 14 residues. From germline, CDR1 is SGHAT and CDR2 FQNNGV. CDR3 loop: CASSLEVGSNEQFF. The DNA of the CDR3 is TGTGCCAGCAGCTTAGAGGTTGGGTCCAATGAGCAGTTCTTC.

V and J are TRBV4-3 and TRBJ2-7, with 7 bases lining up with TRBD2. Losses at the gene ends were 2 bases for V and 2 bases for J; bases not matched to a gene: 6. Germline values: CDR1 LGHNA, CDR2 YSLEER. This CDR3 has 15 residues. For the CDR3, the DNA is TGCGCCAGCAGCCAAAGGTTCGCGGGGGCCTACGAGCAGTACTTC. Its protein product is CASSQRFAGAYEQYF.

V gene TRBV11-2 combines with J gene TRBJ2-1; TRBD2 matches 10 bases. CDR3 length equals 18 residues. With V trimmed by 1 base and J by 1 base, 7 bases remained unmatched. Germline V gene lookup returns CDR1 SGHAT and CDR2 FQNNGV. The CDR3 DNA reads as TGTGCCAGCAGCTTAGTCGAGCGGGGGGGAGGGTCCTACAATGAGCAGTTCTTC. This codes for CASSLVERGGGSYNEQFF.

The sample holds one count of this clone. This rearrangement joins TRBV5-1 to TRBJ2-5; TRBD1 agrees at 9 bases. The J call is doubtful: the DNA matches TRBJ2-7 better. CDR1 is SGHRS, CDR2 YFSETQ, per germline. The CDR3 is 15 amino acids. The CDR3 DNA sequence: TGCGCCAGCAGTCACGGGACAGGGCTCCCCTACGAGCAGTACTTC. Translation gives CASSHGTGLPYEQYF.

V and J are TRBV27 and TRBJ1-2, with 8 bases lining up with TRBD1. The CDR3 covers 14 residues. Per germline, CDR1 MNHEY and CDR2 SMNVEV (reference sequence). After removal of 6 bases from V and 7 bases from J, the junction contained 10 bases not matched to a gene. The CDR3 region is CASRLDRVGSGYTF. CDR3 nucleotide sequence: TGTGCCAGCAGATTGGACAGGGTAGGAAGTGGCTACACCTTC.

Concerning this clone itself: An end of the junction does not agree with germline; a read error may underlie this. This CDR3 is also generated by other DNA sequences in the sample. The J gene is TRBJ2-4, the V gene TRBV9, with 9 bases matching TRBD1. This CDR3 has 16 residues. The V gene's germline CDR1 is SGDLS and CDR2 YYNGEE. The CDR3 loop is CASSGTGKGAKNIQYF. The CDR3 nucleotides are TGCGCCAGCAGCGGGACAGGGAAAGGGGCCAAAAACATTCAGTACTTC.

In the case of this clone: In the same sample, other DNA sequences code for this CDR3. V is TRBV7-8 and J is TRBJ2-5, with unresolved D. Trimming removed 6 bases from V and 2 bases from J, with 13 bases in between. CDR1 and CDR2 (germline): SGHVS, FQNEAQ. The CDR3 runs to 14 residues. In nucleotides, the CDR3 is TGTGCCAGCAGTCCCCCTGGGCGGCAAGAGACCCAGTACTTC. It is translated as CASSPPGRQETQYF.

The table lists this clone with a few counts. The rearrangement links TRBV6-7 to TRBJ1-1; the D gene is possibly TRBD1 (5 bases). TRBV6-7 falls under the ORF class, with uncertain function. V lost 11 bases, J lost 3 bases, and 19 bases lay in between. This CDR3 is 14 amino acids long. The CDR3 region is CARAGASEDTEAFF. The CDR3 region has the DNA TGTGCCCGCGCCGGGGCCTCAGAGGACACTGAAGCTTTCTTT.

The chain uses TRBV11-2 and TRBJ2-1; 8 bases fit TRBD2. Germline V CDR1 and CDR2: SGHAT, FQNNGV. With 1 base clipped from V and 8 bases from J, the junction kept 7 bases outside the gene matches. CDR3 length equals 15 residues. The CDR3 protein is CASSLAVAGLHEQFF. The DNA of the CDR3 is TGTGCCAGCAGCTTAGCTGTAGCGGGGTTACATGAGCAGTTCTTC.